The 6 T cell receptor beta chains below all came from one sample that was sequenced in a study of cytomegalovirus exposure and HLA in healthy donors. With 60 Vbeta and 13 Jbeta primers, the PCR was carried out. The repertoire was sequenced with immunoSEQ multiplex PCR; TCRdb's copy has only in-frame clones and lacks some. The sample lists about 250,000 clones; approximately 81% were seen once. The sequenced sample consisted of PBMCs. These TCRs come from a girl aged 2-15 years in good health and CMV-seronegative.

This clone was observed a single time. J is TRBJ2-7 and V is TRBV6-7, with 9 bases aligning to TRBD1. TRBV6-7 is an open reading frame whose function is uncertain. V was clipped by 5 bases and J by 0 bases; unmatched bases: 8. CDR3 length equals 16 residues. The CDR3 coding sequence is TGTGCCAGCAGTGCACCCGGGACAGGGACCTCCTACGAGCAGTACTTC. Translating it yields CASSAPGTGTSYEQYF.

The chain links TRBV11-2 to TRBJ2-1; 9 bases line up with TRBD2. The V and J ends lost 5 bases and 9 bases, in that order; junction bases with no gene match: 8. Germline lookup yields CDR1 SGHAT and CDR2 FQNNGV. The CDR3 loop spans 14 amino acids. Here the CDR3 reads CASSPRTSAGEQFF. DNA for the CDR3: TGTGCCAGCAGCCCTAGGACTAGCGCGGGTGAGCAGTTCTTC. The full variable domain, in which reference TRBV11-2 and TRBJ2-1 provide the parts outside the CDR3, is EAGVAQSPRYKIIEKRQSVAFWCNPISGHATLYWYQQILGQGPKLLIQFQNNGVVDDSQLPKDRFSAERLKGVDSTLKIQPAKLEDSAVYLCASSPRTSAGEQFFGPGTRLTVL.

CDR3 DNA: TGTGCCAGCAGTGATGTAGCGGGGGCAGGTGAGCAGTTCTTC. Its translation is CASSDVAGAGEQFF. This rearrangement joins TRBV6-4 to TRBJ2-1, with 9 bases aligning to TRBD2. The CDR3 has 14 amino acids. Germline assignment: CDR1 MRHNA and CDR2 SNTAGT. V lost 3 bases and J lost 9; bases outside the gene matches: 6.

This clone was seen a few times. V and J are TRBV15 and TRBJ2-1; 10 bases map to TRBD2. This CDR3 comprises 18 residues. Germline CDR1 and CDR2: LNHNV and YYDKDF (reference sequence). V was clipped by 0 bases and J by 7 bases; unmatched bases: 12. The CDR3 loop is CATSRDGGSGRASNEQFF. The CDR3 coding sequence is TGTGCCACCAGCAGAGATGGGGGAAGCGGGAGGGCCTCTAATGAGCAGTTCTTC. The variable domain in full, with the rest retrieved from reference TRBV15 and TRBJ2-1, is DAMVIQNPRYQVTQFGKPVTLSCSQTLNHNVMYWYQQKSSQAPKLLFHYYDKDFNNEADTPDNFQSRRPNTSFCFLDIRSPGLGDTAMYLCATSRDGGSGRASNEQFFGPGTRLTVL.

The V and J genes are TRBV2 and TRBJ2-7; 7 nucleotides match TRBD2. Germline-derived CDR1 and CDR2 are SNHLY and FYNNEI. Trimming removed 8 bases from V and 7 bases from J; junction bases left unmatched: 17. The CDR3 spans 15 residues. The CDR3 protein is CASRGLEGGKWEQYF. The CDR3, as DNA: TGTGCCAGCCGAGGCTTAGAGGGAGGGAAGTGGGAGCAGTACTTC.

CDR3: CASSLGTGTSNQPQHF. The CDR3 bases are TGTGCCAGCAGCTTAGGGACAGGAACTAGCAATCAGCCCCAGCATTTT. The chain combines TRBV7-9 with TRBJ1-5; 7 positions match TRBD1. The CDR3 is 16 amino acids. The germline CDR1 and CDR2 sequences are SEHNR and FQNEAQ (reference sequence). The V and J ends lost 1 base and 0 bases, in that order; junction bases with no gene match: 3.